What follows are 25 T cell receptor beta chains derived from one specimen sequenced in a study of T cells in Graves' hyperthyroidism and ophthalmopathy. Using RNA transcripts as the source, TCR beta CDR3 regions were amplified. TCR CDR3 regions were first amplified by RT-PCR with HTBI primers. In TCRdb, the multiplex PCR reads were re-called with MiXCR into one record per CDR3 protein. The sample has 300,000 to 450,000 distinct CDR3 sequences, 15% to 18% seen once. Specimen: blood. The receptors stem from a woman under 30 with Graves' hyperthyroidism that later progressed to Graves' ophthalmopathy.

In its sample, this clonotype was seen once. This could be a read error, since a much larger clone is one nucleotide away. The chain employs TRBV7-9 and TRBJ2-3; perhaps TRBD1 as D (6 bases). Per the germline V gene, CDR1 is SEHNR and CDR2 is FQNEAQ (reference sequence). V lost 4 bases and J 2 bases, leaving 16 bases between the germline ends. The CDR3 runs to 16 residues. The CDR3 reads CASSSFGQLHTDTQYF. CDR3 sequence (DNA): TGTGCCAGCAGCTCCTTCGGACAGCTACACACAGATACGCAGTATTTT.

This clonotype was recorded at least ten times. The chain recombines TRBV27 with TRBJ2-7; TRBD2 matches 11 bases. Germline V gene sequence: CDR1 MNHEY, CDR2 SMNVEV (reference sequence). V was clipped by 2 bases and J by 0 bases; unmatched bases: 6. The CDR3 is made up of 17 amino acids. The CDR3 sequence: CASSLGTSGSSSYEQYF. CDR3 in DNA: TGTGCCAGCAGTTTAGGGACTAGCGGTTCTTCCTCCTACGAGCAGTACTTC.

The sample holds a few counts of this clonotype. This rearrangement joins TRBV2 to TRBJ2-7; 13 positions match TRBD2. Per germline, CDR1 SNHLY and CDR2 FYNNEI. V gave up 5 bases and J gave up 2 bases; unmatched junction bases: 6. CDR3 size: 16 residues. The CDR3 DNA follows: TGTGCCAGCAGTCCCGGGACTAGCGGGACAGCCTACGAGCAGTACTTC. This sequence encodes CASSPGTSGTAYEQYF.

The chain links TRBV29-1 to TRBJ2-1; D is possibly TRBD2 (5 bases). CDR1 is SQVTM, CDR2 ANQGSEA, per germline. Trimming pared 5 bases from V and 8 bases from J, leaving 22 bases between. The CDR3 is 15 amino acids. CDR3 in DNA: TGCAGCGTTCGGTTTCAGCTAGCTTTATCACATGAGCAGTTCTTC. Its protein is CSVRFQLALSHEQFF.

This rearrangement joins TRBV7-2 to TRBJ2-1, with D possibly matching TRBD2 (5 bases). Germline-derived CDR1 and CDR2 are SGHTA and FQGNSA. The CDR3 spans 11 residues. The V gene lost 10 bases and the J gene lost 7 bases, with 11 bases spanning the gap. The CDR3 protein is CAIREGNEQFF. DNA for the CDR3: TGTGCCATTCGGGAAGGTAATGAGCAGTTCTTC.

At least ten counts were recorded for this clonotype. The V gene is TRBV27, the J gene TRBJ1-1, with 9 nucleotides matching TRBD1. CDR3 size: 15 residues. The J segment lost 7 bases and the V segment lost 3 bases, leaving 9 bases of the junction unmatched. Germline lookup yields CDR1 MNHEY and CDR2 SMNVEV (reference sequence). CDR3 DNA: TGTGCCAGCAGTTTCCACTCACAGGGGGCGGTTGAAGCTTTCTTT. As protein: CASSFHSQGAVEAFF.

This clonotype was counted only a few times. A much larger clone lies one base from this, so it may be a read error. V gene TRBV20-1 combines with J gene TRBJ1-1; 7 nucleotides agree with TRBD1. This CDR3 is 12 amino acids long. Germline loops: CDR1 DFQATT, CDR2 SNEGSKA (reference sequence). This CDR3 is CSARAGDSEASF. The CDR3 bases are TGCAGTGCTAGAGCCGGGGACAGTGAAGCTTCCTTT.

This chain links TRBV13 with TRBJ2-7, with 12 positions matching TRBD2. The V segment lost 4 bases and the J segment 2 bases; nucleotides outside the gene matches: 6. Germline V gene lookup returns CDR1 PRHDT and CDR2 FYEKMQ (reference sequence). The CDR3 runs 16 residues. CDR3: CASSSSSSGRAYEQYF. CDR3 coding DNA: TGTGCCAGCAGCTCCTCATCTAGCGGGAGGGCCTACGAGCAGTACTTC.

This clonotype was seen ten or more times. The CDR3 nucleotides are TGTGCTAGTGGTCCTGGGACAGGGAGCCCCTCCTACGAGCAGTACTTC. Translation gives CASGPGTGSPSYEQYF. The V gene is TRBV12-5, the J gene TRBJ2-7; TRBD1 agrees at 9 bases. This CDR3 is built from 16 residues. V trimming: 5 bases; J trimming: 0 bases; junction bases outside the gene matches: 8. Germline V lookup: CDR1 LGHNT, CDR2 FRNRAP.

This clonotype was seen more than once but under ten times. The rearrangement joins TRBV28 to TRBJ2-7, with 9 bases fitting TRBD2. CDR3 size: 14 residues. CDR1 MDHEN and CDR2 SYDVKM come from the germline V gene. V was clipped by 3 bases and J by 5 bases; unmatched bases: 5. Written as DNA, the CDR3 is TGTGCCAGCAGTTTTATAGGCGGGAGGGACGAGCAGTACTTC. It is translated as CASSFIGGRDEQYF.

The rearrangement uses TRBV5-1 and TRBJ2-1; 7 positions agree with TRBD2. The junction had 13 bases not matched to a gene; V was cut back by 0 bases and J by 1 base. Looked up from germline, CDR1 is SGHRS and CDR2 is YFSETQ. There are 19 residues in the CDR3. The CDR3 sequence: CASSLAGKLGAGSYNEQFF. Written as DNA, the CDR3 is TGCGCCAGCAGCTTGGCCGGGAAACTAGGAGCGGGGTCCTACAATGAGCAGTTCTTC.

This clonotype appeared many times. In DNA form, the CDR3 reads TGTGCCAGCAGCTTGGCCGGGACAGGGGGACCCTTCTACGAGCAGTACTTC. This sequence encodes CASSLAGTGGPFYEQYF. The chain has TRBV7-2 and TRBJ2-7, with 11 nucleotides matching TRBD1. Germline lookup yields CDR1 SGHTA and CDR2 FQGNSA. V dropped 3 bases and J dropped 3; count of bases not matched to a gene: 10. The CDR3 contains 17 residues.

Ten or more counts support this clonotype. The chain joins TRBV18 to TRBJ2-7, with TRBD2 matching over 8 bases. Germline-derived CDR1 and CDR2 are KGHSH and LQKENI. The CDR3 sequence is 14 residues long. With 2 bases clipped from V and 3 bases from J, the junction kept 3 bases outside the gene matches. CDR3 residues: CASSPTGGDYEQYF. DNA for the CDR3: TGTGCCAGCTCACCAACGGGAGGGGACTACGAGCAGTACTTC.

The rearrangement links TRBV5-8 to TRBJ2-1; D tentatively reads TRBD1 or TRBD2 (5 bases each). Trimming left V 4 bases short and J 3 bases short, with 14 bases between. The germline CDR1 and CDR2 sequences are SGHTS and YDEGEE. The CDR3 sequence is 15 residues long. CDR3 loop: CASSVGTSFYNEQFF. The CDR3 nucleotides read TGTGCCAGCAGCGTCGGGACCTCCTTCTACAATGAGCAGTTCTTC. Full variable domain (missing parts from reference TRBV5-8 and TRBJ2-1): EAGVTQSPTHLIKTRGQQATLRCSPISGHTSVYWYQQALGLGLQFLLWYDEGEERNRGNFPPRFSGRQFPNYSSELNVNALELEDSALYLCASSVGTSFYNEQFFGPGTRLTVL.

This clonotype was counted a few times. This sequence joins TRBV6-2 or TRBV6-3 and TRBJ1-5; D uncertain. Per the germline V gene, CDR1 is MNHEY and CDR2 is SVGEGT. There are 18 residues in the CDR3. Between the trimmed V and J ends, which lost 0 bases and 4 bases, there was a span of 19 bases. CDR3 in DNA: TGTGCCAGCAGTTACTCGATGGCCATGGCGGAGCCAAATCAGCCCCAGCATTTT. It encodes CASSYSMAMAEPNQPQHF.

This clonotype was counted ten times or more. The rearrangement links TRBV6-5 to TRBJ2-5; a possible D gene is TRBD2 (6 bases). Germline CDR1 and CDR2: MNHEY and SVGAGI. Between the trimmed V and J ends, which lost 1 base and 4 bases, there was a span of 13 bases. CDR3 size: 15 residues. DNA for the CDR3: TGTGCCAGCAGTTACTGGGTATGGGGGGTAGAGACCCAGTACTTC. It codes for CASSYWVWGVETQYF.

A few counts support this clonotype. Being one base from a much bigger clone, this may be a read error. The gene calls are TRBV2 and TRBJ2-2; possible D gene TRBD1, 6 bases. This CDR3 comprises 16 residues. Germline assignment: CDR1 SNHLY and CDR2 FYNNEI. The CDR3 spells CVSRRHRVGNTGELFF. CDR3 nucleotide sequence: TGTGTCAGCAGGCGCCACAGGGTGGGAAACACCGGGGAGCTGTTTTTT.

This clonotype was observed many times. This chain links TRBV6-1 with TRBJ2-7, with D possibly being TRBD1 (6 bases). CDR3 length equals 17 residues. Germline V gene lookup returns CDR1 MNHNS and CDR2 SASEGT. Deletions cut 6 bases from V and 2 bases from J, with 23 bases between. DNA of the CDR3: TGTGCCAGCAGCGCCCGAAGGTCCAGGACAGCCCCCTACGAGCAGTACTTC. This encodes CASSARRSRTAPYEQYF.

Remarks on this clonotype: Since a much larger clone is just one base distant, this may be a read error. This chain connects TRBV27 to TRBJ2-2, with 8 bases lining up with TRBD2. Unmatched junction bases numbered 8, after V lost 4 bases and J lost 4 bases. This CDR3 comprises 16 residues. Per the germline V gene, CDR1 is MNHEY and CDR2 is SMNVEV (reference sequence). In nucleotides, the CDR3 is TGTGCCAGCAGTTCCCGGGAGGGAGGGGGCACCGGGGAGCTGTTTTTT. This sequence encodes CASSSREGGGTGELFF.

The V gene is TRBV9, the J gene TRBJ1-2; D gene uncertain. Germline V gene lookup returns CDR1 SGDLS and CDR2 YYNGEE. The CDR3 spans 11 residues. V was trimmed by 3 bases and J by 7 bases, leaving 7 bases between them. The CDR3, as DNA: TGTGCCAGCAGCGATAGGGCTGGCTACACCTTC. Encoded protein: CASSDRAGYTF.

There are many counts of this clonotype. The rearrangement links TRBV28 to TRBJ1-4; D is possibly TRBD1 (6 bases). This CDR3 region has 16 residues. CDR1 is MDHEN, CDR2 SYDVKM, per germline. Trimming stripped 1 base from V and 6 bases from J, with 15 bases between. CDR3 protein: CASSLSAYGGHEKLFF. CDR3 coding DNA: TGTGCCAGCAGTTTATCGGCTTACGGGGGGCATGAAAAACTGTTTTTT.

The chain recombines TRBV15 with TRBJ2-3; tentatively, D is TRBD1 (6 bases). Germline CDR1 LNHNV, CDR2 YYDKDF (reference sequence). V shed 0 bases and J shed 6 bases, with 19 bases lying between them. The CDR3 has 17 residues. CDR3 DNA: TGTGCCACCAGCAGAGAGGGCAGGGGTCCCCAGGTGGATACGCAGTATTTT. As protein: CATSREGRGPQVDTQYF.

This clonotype was counted between two and nine times. The rearrangement uses TRBV30 and TRBJ2-7, with 7 bases that match TRBD2. Trimming removed 0 bases from V and 0 bases from J; junction bases left unmatched: 5. This CDR3 is 15 amino acids long. Germline CDR1 reads GTSNPN; CDR2 reads SVGIG (reference sequence). The CDR3 is CAWSVGGRHSYEQYF. The CDR3 DNA reads TGTGCCTGGAGTGTGGGCGGGAGACACTCCTACGAGCAGTACTTC.

With respect to this clonotype: One base away lies a much larger clone, so this may be a sequencing read error. The CDR3 region has the DNA TGTGCCAGCAGTTTAGCCAGGGGGCGCGTCTATGGCTACACCTTC. Its translation is CASSLARGRVYGYTF. The V gene is TRBV12-3 or TRBV12-4, the J gene TRBJ1-2; 8 bases line up with TRBD1. V trimming: 0 bases; J trimming: 4 bases; junction bases outside the gene matches: 4. The CDR3 contains 15 residues.

The gene calls are TRBV2 and TRBJ2-3; TRBD2 agrees at 12 bases. The germline gives CDR1 SNHLY, CDR2 FYNNEI. Germline trimming cut 4 bases from V and 5 bases from J; bases unmatched to any gene: 10. The CDR3 is made up of 17 amino acids. The CDR3 loop is CASSALLAGGPKDTQYF. CDR3 DNA sequence: TGTGCCAGCAGTGCCCTCCTAGCGGGAGGGCCAAAAGATACGCAGTATTTT.